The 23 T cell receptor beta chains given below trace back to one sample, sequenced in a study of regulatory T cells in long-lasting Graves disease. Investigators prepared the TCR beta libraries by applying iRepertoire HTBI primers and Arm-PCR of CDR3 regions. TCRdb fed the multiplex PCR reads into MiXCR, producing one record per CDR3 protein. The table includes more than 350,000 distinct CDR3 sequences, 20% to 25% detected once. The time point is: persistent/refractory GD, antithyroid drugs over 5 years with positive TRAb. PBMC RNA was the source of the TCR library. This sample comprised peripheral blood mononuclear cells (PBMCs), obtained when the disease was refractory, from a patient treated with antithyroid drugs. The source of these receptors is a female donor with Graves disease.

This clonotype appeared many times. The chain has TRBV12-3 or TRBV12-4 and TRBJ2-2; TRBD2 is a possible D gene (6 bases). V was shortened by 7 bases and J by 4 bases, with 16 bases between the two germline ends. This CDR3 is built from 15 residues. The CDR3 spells CASKAEGLSTGELFF. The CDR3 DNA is TGTGCCAGCAAAGCGGAGGGCCTAAGCACCGGGGAGCTGTTTTTT.

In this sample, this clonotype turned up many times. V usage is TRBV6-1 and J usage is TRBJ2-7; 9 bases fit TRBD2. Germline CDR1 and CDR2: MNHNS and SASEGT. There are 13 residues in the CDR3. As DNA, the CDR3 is TGTGCGAGCGCCGCGGGAGGGCCTTACGAGCAGTACTTC. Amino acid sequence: CASAAGGPYEQYF.

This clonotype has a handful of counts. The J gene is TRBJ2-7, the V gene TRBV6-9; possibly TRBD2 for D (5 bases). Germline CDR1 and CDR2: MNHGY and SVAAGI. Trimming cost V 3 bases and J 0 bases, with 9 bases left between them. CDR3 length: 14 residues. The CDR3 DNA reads TGTGCCAGCAGTTACTCACGGGGCTCCTACGAGCAGTACTTC. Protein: CASSYSRGSYEQYF.

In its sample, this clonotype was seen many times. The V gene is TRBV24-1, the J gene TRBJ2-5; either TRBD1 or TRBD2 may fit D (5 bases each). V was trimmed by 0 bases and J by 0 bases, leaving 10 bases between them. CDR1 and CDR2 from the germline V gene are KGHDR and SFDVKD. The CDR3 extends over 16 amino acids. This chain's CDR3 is CATSDLGPGHQETQYF. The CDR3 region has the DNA TGTGCCACCAGTGATTTGGGGCCGGGACACCAAGAGACCCAGTACTTC.

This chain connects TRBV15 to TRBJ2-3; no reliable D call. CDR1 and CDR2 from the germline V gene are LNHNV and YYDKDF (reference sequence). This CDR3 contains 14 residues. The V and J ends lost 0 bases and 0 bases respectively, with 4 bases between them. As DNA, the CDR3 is TGTGCCACCAGCAGAGATTATAGCACAGATACGCAGTATTTT. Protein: CATSRDYSTDTQYF.

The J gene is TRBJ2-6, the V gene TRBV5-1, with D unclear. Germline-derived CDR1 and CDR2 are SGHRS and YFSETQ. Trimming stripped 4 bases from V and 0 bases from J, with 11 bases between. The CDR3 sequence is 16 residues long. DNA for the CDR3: TGCGCCAGCAGCCCCGAGGCGAGCTCTGGGGCCAACGTCCTGACTTTC. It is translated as CASSPEASSGANVLTF.

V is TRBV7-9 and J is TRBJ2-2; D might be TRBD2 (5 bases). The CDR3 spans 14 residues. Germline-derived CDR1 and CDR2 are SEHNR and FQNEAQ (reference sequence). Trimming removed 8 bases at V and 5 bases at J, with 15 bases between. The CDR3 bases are TGTGCCAGCCCTGGACTCCTGAGTACCGGGGAGCTGTTTTTT. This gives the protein CASPGLLSTGELFF.

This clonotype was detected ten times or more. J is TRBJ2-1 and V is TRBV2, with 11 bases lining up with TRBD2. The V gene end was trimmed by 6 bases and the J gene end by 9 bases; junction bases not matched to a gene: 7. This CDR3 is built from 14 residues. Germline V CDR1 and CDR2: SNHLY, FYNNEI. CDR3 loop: CASRGGSGRAEQFF. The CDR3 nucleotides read TGTGCCAGCAGGGGTGGTAGCGGGAGGGCTGAGCAGTTCTTC.

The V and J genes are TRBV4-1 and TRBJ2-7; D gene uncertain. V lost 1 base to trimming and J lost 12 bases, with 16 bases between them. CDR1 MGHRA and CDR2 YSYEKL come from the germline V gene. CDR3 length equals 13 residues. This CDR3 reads CASSQGNAPERYF. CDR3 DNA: TGCGCCAGCAGCCAAGGGAACGCCCCCGAGAGGTACTTC.

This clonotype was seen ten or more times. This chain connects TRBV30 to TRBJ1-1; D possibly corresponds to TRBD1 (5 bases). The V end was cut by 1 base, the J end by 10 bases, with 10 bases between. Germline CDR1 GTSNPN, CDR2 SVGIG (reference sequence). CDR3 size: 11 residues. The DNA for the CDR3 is TGTGCCTGGAGTGGACCCCAGGGAGCTTTCTTT. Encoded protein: CAWSGPQGAFF. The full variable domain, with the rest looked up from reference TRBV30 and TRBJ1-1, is SQTIHQWPATLVQPVGSPLSLECTVEGTSNPNLYWYRQAAGRGLQLLFYSVGIGQISSEVPQNLSASRPQDRQFILSSKKLLLSDSGFYLCAWSGPQGAFFGQGTRLTVV.

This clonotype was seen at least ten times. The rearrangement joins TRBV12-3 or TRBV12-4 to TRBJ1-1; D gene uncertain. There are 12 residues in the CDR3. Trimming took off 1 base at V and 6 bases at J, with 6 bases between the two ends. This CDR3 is CASSLGFAEAFF. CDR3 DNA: TGTGCCAGCAGTTTAGGGTTCGCTGAAGCTTTCTTT.

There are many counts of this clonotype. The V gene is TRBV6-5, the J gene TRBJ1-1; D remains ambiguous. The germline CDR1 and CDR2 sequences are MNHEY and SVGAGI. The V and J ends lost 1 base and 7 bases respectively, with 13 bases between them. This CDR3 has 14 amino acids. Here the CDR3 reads CASSYFTGLSEAFF. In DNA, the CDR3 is TGTGCCAGCAGTTACTTTACGGGGTTGAGTGAAGCTTTCTTT.

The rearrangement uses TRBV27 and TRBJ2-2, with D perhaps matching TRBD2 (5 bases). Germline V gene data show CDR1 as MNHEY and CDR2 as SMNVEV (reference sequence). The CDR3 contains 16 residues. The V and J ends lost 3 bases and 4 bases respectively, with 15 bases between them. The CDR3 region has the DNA TGTGCCAGCAGTTTTTTTGGGCGGGCTTTCACCGGGGAGCTGTTTTTT. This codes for CASSFFGRAFTGELFF.

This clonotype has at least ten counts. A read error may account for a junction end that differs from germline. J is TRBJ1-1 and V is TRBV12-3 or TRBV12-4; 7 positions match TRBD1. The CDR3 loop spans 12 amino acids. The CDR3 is CASSLGGPEAFF. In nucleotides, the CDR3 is TGTGCCAGCAGCTTAGGGGGCCCTGAAGCTTTCTTT.

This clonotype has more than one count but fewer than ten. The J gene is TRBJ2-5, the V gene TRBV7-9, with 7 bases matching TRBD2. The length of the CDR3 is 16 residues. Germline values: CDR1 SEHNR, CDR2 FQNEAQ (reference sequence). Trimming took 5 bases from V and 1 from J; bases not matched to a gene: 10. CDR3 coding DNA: TGTGCCAGCAGCCCTGGGTCGGGAGGCATCCAAGAGACCCAGTACTTC. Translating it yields CASSPGSGGIQETQYF. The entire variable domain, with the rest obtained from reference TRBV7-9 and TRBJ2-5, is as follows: DTGVSQNPRHKITKRGQNVTFRCDPISEHNRLYWYRQTLGQGPEFLTYFQNEAQLEKSRLLSDRFSAERPKGSFSTLEIQRTEQGDSAMYLCASSPGSGGIQETQYFGPGTRLLVL.

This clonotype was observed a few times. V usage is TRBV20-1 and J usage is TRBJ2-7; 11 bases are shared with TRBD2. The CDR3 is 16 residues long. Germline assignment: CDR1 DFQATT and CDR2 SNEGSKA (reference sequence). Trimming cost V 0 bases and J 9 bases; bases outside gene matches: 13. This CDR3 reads CSARDPTSGTLNPQYF. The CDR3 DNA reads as TGCAGTGCTAGAGACCCGACTAGCGGGACCCTAAATCCGCAGTACTTC.

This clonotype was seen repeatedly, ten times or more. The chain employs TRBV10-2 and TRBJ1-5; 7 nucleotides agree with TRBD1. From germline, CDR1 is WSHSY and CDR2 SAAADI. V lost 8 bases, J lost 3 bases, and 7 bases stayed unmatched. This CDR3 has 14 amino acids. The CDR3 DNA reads TGCGCCAGCCGCAATGGACAGGTCAATCAGCCCCAGCATTTT. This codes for CASRNGQVNQPQHF.

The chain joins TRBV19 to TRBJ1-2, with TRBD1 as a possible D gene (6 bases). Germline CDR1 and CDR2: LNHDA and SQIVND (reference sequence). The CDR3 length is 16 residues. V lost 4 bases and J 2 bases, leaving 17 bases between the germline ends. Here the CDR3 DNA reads TGTGCCAGTAGTACAAACCGGGACACGGGAAACTATGGCTACACCTTC. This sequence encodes CASSTNRDTGNYGYTF.

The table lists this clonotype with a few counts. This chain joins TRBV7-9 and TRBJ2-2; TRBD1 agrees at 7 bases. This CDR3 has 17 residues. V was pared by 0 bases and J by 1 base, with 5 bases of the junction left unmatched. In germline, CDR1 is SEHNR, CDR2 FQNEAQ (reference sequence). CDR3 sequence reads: CASSLATAGGNTGELFF. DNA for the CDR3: TGTGCCAGCAGCTTAGCCACGGCAGGGGGGAACACCGGGGAGCTGTTTTTT.

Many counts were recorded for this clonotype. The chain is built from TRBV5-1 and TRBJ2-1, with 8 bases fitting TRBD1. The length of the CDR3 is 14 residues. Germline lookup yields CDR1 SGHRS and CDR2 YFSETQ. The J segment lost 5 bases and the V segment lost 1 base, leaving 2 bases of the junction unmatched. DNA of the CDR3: TGCGCCAGCAGCTTGACAGGGGGTAACAATGAGCAGTTCTTC. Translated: CASSLTGGNNEQFF.

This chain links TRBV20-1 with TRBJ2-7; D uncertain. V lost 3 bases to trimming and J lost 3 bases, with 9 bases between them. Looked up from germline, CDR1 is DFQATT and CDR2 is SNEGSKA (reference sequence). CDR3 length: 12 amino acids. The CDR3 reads CSARAAGYEQYF. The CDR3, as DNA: TGCAGTGCTAGGGCGGCAGGCTACGAGCAGTACTTC.

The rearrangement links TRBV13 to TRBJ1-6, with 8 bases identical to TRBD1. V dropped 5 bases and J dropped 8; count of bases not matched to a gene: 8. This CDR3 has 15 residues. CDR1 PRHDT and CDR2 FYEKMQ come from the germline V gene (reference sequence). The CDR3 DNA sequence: TGTGCCAGCAGCGTAGATGGGACAGGTGATTCACCCCTCCACTTT. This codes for CASSVDGTGDSPLHF.

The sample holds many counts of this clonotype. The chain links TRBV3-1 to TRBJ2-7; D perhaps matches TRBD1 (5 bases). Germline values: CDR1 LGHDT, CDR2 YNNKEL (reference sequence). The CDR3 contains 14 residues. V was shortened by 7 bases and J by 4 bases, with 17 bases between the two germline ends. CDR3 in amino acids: CASTSDSPGYEQYF. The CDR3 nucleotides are TGTGCCAGCACTTCCGACAGTCCCGGTTACGAGCAGTACTTC.